This T cell receptor (beta chain) was recorded in a study of cytomegalovirus exposure and HLA in healthy donors. The overall study: Caucasian-associated ancestry cluster membership applied to about 80% of approximately 420 genotyped donors. Study findings and constraints: The study put 150 to 200 TCR beta chains on its list as cytomegalovirus-associated. With high specificity and sensitivity, the classifier reportedly diagnosed cytomegalovirus status. Later analysis found that TCR beta chains associated with HLA were more clonally expanded than other, equally common chains.

On this clone itself: As yet, its antigen is unknown.

The PCR used 60 Vbeta and 13 Jbeta primers. Clones were sequenced by immunoSEQ multiplex PCR, and TCRdb holds only the in-frame ones, with some missing. This listing includes about 140,000 clones. The receptor's source is a woman aged 18 to 35 in good health and CMV-seronegative. The sample was PBMCs.

The CDR3 DNA sequence: TGTGCCAGCAGCTCCCACAGGTTTGCAACTAATGAAAAACTGTTTTTT. Amino acids: CASSSHRFATNEKLFF. J is TRBJ1-4 and V is TRBV7-8; D is perhaps TRBD1 (5 bases). Trimming pared 4 bases from V and 0 bases from J, leaving 12 bases between. CDR1 is SGHVS, CDR2 FQNEAQ, per germline. CDR3 length equals 16 residues. The variable domain in full, completed from reference TRBV7-8 and TRBJ1-4, reads GAGVSQSPRYKVAKRGQDVALRCDPISGHVSLFWYQQALGQGPEFLTYFQNEAQLDKSGLPSDRFFAERPEGSVSTLKIQRTQQEDSAVYLCASSSHRFATNEKLFFGSGTQLSVL.